This T cell receptor beta chain was obtained from a study of shared clonotypes between healthy human individuals. Several immunoSEQ 96-well plates shared each subset's DNA, each plate a replicate. This table comes from immunoSEQ multiplex PCR, and its TCRdb copy is limited to in-frame clones, with some not included. This sample yields 470,000 or so clones, of which about 78% are seen a single time; approximately 12% belongs to the top ten. CDR1 is MDHEN and CDR2 is SYDVKM in the germline V gene. The CDR3 runs to 12 residues. Unmatched junction bases numbered 5, after V lost 10 bases and J lost 8 bases. Those who donated were healthy HIV-negative adults, with no recent acute infections or vaccinations reported. The study used about 84 million PBMCs per unsorted sample for genomic DNA. In regard to this clone: The antigen is undetermined. The sample holds other DNA sequences that translate to the same CDR3.

Study-wide points: Clonotype sharing across donors was expected to vary with sequencing depth.

Source material: PBMCs. The V and J genes are TRBV28 and TRBJ1-4; 9 nucleotides align to TRBD1. The TCR originated in a woman in her thirties or forties in good health. Some clones in this sample may be carry-over from other donors' samples. Written as DNA, the CDR3 is TGTGCCACCCGGACAGGGGACGAAAAACTGTTTTTT. Its translation: CATRTGDEKLFF.